The rows below give T cell receptor beta chains drawn from one sample of a study of regulatory T cells in long-lasting Graves disease. MiXCR was run by TCRdb on the multiplex PCR reads, yielding one entry per CDR3 protein. The sample carries under 400,000 distinct CDR3 sequences, 16% recorded once. This sample also belongs to another study, concerning T cells in Graves' hyperthyroidism and ophthalmopathy.

Sample: peripheral blood mononuclear cells (PBMCs), taken at new diagnosis, from a patient treated with antithyroid drugs. The source of these receptors is a man aged 40-49 years with Graves disease. Both conserved end residues are part of each CDR3. Fields, in order: D gene, clone size, J gene, V gene, CDR3 protein, CDR3 DNA. A D gene is named only where the DNA matches it firmly. Not every row has a clone size; where given, it reads once, few, many or a size class.

D: .
size: many
J: TRBJ2-4
V: TRBV29-1
CDR3: CSVDAGKHIQYF
DNA: TGCAGCGTTGATGCAGGGAAACACATTCAGTACTTC

D: .
size: many
J: TRBJ1-5
V: TRBV2
CDR3: CASGPISGNQPQHF
DNA: TGTGCCAGCGGCCCTATATCCGGCAATCAGCCCCAGCATTTT

D: .
size: .
J: TRBJ2-1
V: TRBV11-1
CDR3: CASSLAGYGTYNEQFF
DNA: TGTGCCAGCAGCTTGGCCGGCTACGGTACCTACAATGAGCAGTTCTTC

D: .
size: many
J: TRBJ1-2
V: TRBV5-1
CDR3: CASSIAGRNYGYTF
DNA: TGCGCCAGCAGCATCGCCGGGAGAAACTATGGCTACACCTTC

D: .
size: many
J: TRBJ1-1
V: TRBV18
CDR3: CASSPPGRNTEAFF
DNA: TGTGCCAGCAGTCCCCCCGGGAGGAACACTGAAGCTTTCTTT

D: .
size: few
J: TRBJ1-1
V: TRBV5-1
CDR3: CASSLLGSGAEASF
DNA: TGCGCCAGCAGCCTTTTAGGCTCAGGGGCTGAAGCTTCCTTT

D: .
size: many
J: TRBJ2-1
V: TRBV5-1
CDR3: CASSLDPNNEQFF
DNA: TGCGCCAGCAGCTTGGATCCGAACAATGAGCAGTTCTTC

D: TRBD1
size: many
J: TRBJ1-5
V: TRBV28
CDR3: CASSSTADRGGQPQHF
DNA: TGTGCCAGCAGCTCTACGGCAGACAGGGGGGGTCAGCCCCAGCATTTT

D: TRBD1
size: many
J: TRBJ1-5
V: TRBV20-1
CDR3: CSATRTGGYQPQHF
DNA: TGCAGTGCTACGAGGACAGGGGGCTACCAGCCCCAGCATTTT

D: TRBD2
size: many
J: TRBJ2-3
V: TRBV20-1
CDR3: CSARGDSGGVTDTQYF
DNA: TGCAGTGCTAGAGGCGATAGCGGGGGAGTCACAGATACGCAGTATTTT